What follows are 3 T cell receptor beta chains derived from one specimen sequenced in a study of T-cell memory formation after mild COVID-19. In TCRdb, the 5' RACE reads were re-called with MiXCR into one record per CDR3 protein. The profile covers about 140,000 distinct CDR3 sequences, with more than 13% appearing a single time and about 26% taken by the ten largest. Sequencing was carried out using PBMCs or a T cell subset sorted from them (not recorded which). Source of these receptors: an adult woman who had mild COVID-19 (a few samples of this study predate the infection). Cell type and time point are not known.

This clonotype has a count of ten or more. V gene TRBV4-1 combines with J gene TRBJ2-3; 8 positions match TRBD2. CDR1 is MGHRA, CDR2 YSYEKL, per germline. The CDR3 is 14 residues long. J lost 4 bases, V lost 1 base, and 1 base had no gene match. CDR3 sequence: CASSQVLAADTQYF. CDR3 sequence (DNA): TGCGCCAGCAGCCAAGTACTAGCGGCAGATACGCAGTATTTT.

In its sample, this clonotype was seen a few times. The chain has TRBV4-1 and TRBJ1-2, with 8 positions matching TRBD1. CDR3 length: 15 amino acids. J was trimmed by 7 bases and V by 1 base; bases with no gene match: 8. Germline V gives CDR1 MGHRA, CDR2 YSYEKL. The CDR3 DNA is TGCGCCAGCAGCCAAGTATACAGGGGGACCGGTGGCTACACCTTC. Its protein product is CASSQVYRGTGGYTF.

The V call is TRBV6-1, the J call TRBJ1-1, with 8 bases identical to TRBD1. The germline gives CDR1 MNHNS, CDR2 SASEGT. The CDR3 is 15 amino acids. V lost 5 bases, J lost 7 bases, and 12 bases stayed unmatched. The CDR3 nucleotides are TGTGCCAGCAGTCGGGAAGCCGGGACAGGAGATGAAGCTTTCTTT. Its translation: CASSREAGTGDEAFF.